Listed below are T cell receptor beta chains from one sample, sequenced in a study of cytomegalovirus exposure and HLA in healthy donors. The method was immunoSEQ multiplex PCR; TCRdb's version includes in-frame clones alone and lacks a portion of them. Of over 150,000 clones detected, around 82% appear once; the ten largest clones hold 2.5% to 3.5%. The sample consisted of PBMCs. Source of these receptors: a woman between 18 and 29 years old in good health and CMV-seropositive. Both conserved end residues are part of each CDR3. A D gene is named only where the DNA matches it firmly. Expanded clones get a size class; other rows say once, few or many, or leave the size out.

j_gene,abundance,d_gene,v_gene,CDR3aa,CDR3nt
TRBJ2-3,once,-,TRBV29-1,CSDGRRGADTQYF,TGCAGCGATGGCCGTCGCGGGGCAGATACGCAGTATTTT
TRBJ2-1,-,TRBD2,TRBV9,CASSRYQTSVIQSEQFF,TGTGCCAGCAGCCGTTACCAAACTAGCGTTATACAAAGTGAGCAGTTCTTC
TRBJ2-5,-,-,TRBV2,CASSERRGREETQYF,TGTGCCAGCAGTGAAAGGCGGGGAAGGGAAGAGACCCAGTACTTC
TRBJ1-2,-,-,TRBV6-1,CASRGLVSGYTF,TGTGCCAGCAGAGGACTCGTATCTGGCTACACCTTC
TRBJ2-5,-,TRBD2,TRBV5-1,CASSLGQLAGGQETQYF,TGCGCCAGCAGCTTGGGCCAACTAGCGGGGGGGCAAGAGACCCAGTACTTC
TRBJ1-5,few,-,TRBV10-3,CAISDRGSNQPQHF,TGTGCCATCAGTGATCGGGGTAGCAATCAGCCCCAGCATTTT
TRBJ1-5,-,-,TRBV7-9,CASSLGGGQPQHF,TGTGCCAGCAGCTTGGGAGGGGGACAGCCCCAGCATTTT
TRBJ2-7,-,-,TRBV7-2,CASSPAGAGGSYEQYF,TGTGCCAGCAGCCCGGCAGGTGCCGGGGGCTCCTACGAGCAGTACTTC
TRBJ1-2,few,-,TRBV10-3,CAISEPARGYTF,TGTGCCATCAGTGAGCCGGCCAGGGGCTACACCTTC
TRBJ2-2,-,-,TRBV9,CASSENTNEELFF,TGTGCCAGCAGCGAGAACACAAACGAGGAGCTGTTTTTT
TRBJ2-1,once,-,TRBV7-9,CASSLSESSYNEQFF,TGTGCCAGCAGCTTATCCGAGAGCTCCTACAATGAGCAGTTCTTC
TRBJ1-4,-,-,TRBV7-2,CASSLAAGKLFF,TGTGCCAGCAGCTTAGCGGCGGGAAAACTGTTTTTT
TRBJ1-3,once,-,TRBV25-1,CASSDRSRAGNTIYF,TGTGCCAGCAGTGACCGTAGTCGCGCTGGAAACACCATATATTTT
TRBJ2-2,-,TRBD2,TRBV11-2,CASGRLAGGTGELFF,TGTGCCAGCGGAAGACTAGCGGGGGGCACCGGGGAGCTGTTTTTT
TRBJ1-3,-,TRBD1,TRBV2,CASRRWGQGENTIYF,TGTGCCAGCCGGAGGTGGGGACAGGGAGAAAACACCATATATTTT
TRBJ2-2,-,TRBD1,TRBV27,CASSGRQGPNTGELFF,TGTGCCAGCAGTGGAAGACAGGGCCCTAACACCGGGGAGCTGTTTTTT
TRBJ2-7,few,-,TRBV27,CASSFFGPYEQYF,TGTGCCAGCAGTTTCTTTGGGCCCTACGAGCAGTACTTC
TRBJ2-3,-,TRBD2,TRBV7-9,CASSLTSGVKDTQYF,TGTGCCAGCAGTCTGACTAGCGGGGTGAAAGATACGCAGTATTTT
TRBJ2-7,-,TRBD1,TRBV14,CASSHFKVPGQKYEQYF,TGTGCCAGCAGCCATTTTAAAGTCCCGGGACAGAAGTACGAGCAGTACTTC
TRBJ2-3,-,-,TRBV7-3,CASSSHGGLTDTQYF,TGTGCCAGCAGCTCCCACGGGGGATTGACAGATACGCAGTATTTT
TRBJ1-6,-,-,TRBV27,CASSLSTGRGNSPLHF,TGTGCCAGCAGTTTATCGACTGGTCGAGGTAATTCACCCCTCCACTTT
TRBJ1-4,-,-,TRBV28,CASSLYAAATNEKLFF,TGTGCCAGCAGTTTATACGCGGCAGCAACTAATGAAAAACTGTTTTTT
TRBJ2-7,-,-,TRBV13,CASSTRGSYEQYF,TGTGCCAGCAGCACCAGGGGATCCTACGAGCAGTACTTC
TRBJ1-2,-,-,TRBV7-9,CASSLVQGINYGYTF,TGTGCCAGCAGCTTAGTTCAGGGAATCAACTATGGCTACACCTTC
TRBJ2-5,-,-,TRBV7-8,CASSTDRTGETQYF,TGTGCCAGCAGCACCGACCGTACCGGGGAGACCCAGTACTTC
TRBJ1-5,-,TRBD1,TRBV15,CATSRDGGGLQPQHF,TGTGCCACCAGCAGAGATGGAGGGGGCCTTCAGCCCCAGCATTTT
TRBJ1-3,-,-,TRBV7-9,CASSPLTGSFENTIYF,TGTGCCAGCAGCCCCCTGACAGGAAGCTTCGAAAACACCATATATTTT
TRBJ1-2,once,TRBD1,TRBV11-1,CASSGSTGDLNYGYTF,TGTGCCAGCAGCGGATCGACAGGGGACCTTAACTATGGCTACACCTTC
TRBJ2-1,-,-,TRBV5-1,CASSLVGGALDNEQFF,TGCGCCAGCAGCTTGGTAGGGGGGGCGCTCGACAATGAGCAGTTCTTC
TRBJ1-5,-,-,TRBV9,CASSEDLRSNQPQHF,TGTGCCAGCAGCGAGGACTTACGTAGCAATCAGCCCCAGCATTTT
TRBJ2-7,-,-,TRBV6-5,CASSYSSHEQYF,TGTGCCAGCAGTTACTCGAGCCACGAGCAGTACTTC
TRBJ1-3,once,-,TRBV2,CASSELARSGNTIYF,TGTGCCAGCAGTGAATTGGCCAGGTCAGGAAACACCATATATTTT
TRBJ2-6,-,-,TRBV9,CASSVGWTPGANVLTF,TGTGCCAGCAGCGTAGGGTGGACTCCCGGGGCCAACGTCCTGACTTTC
TRBJ2-2,-,TRBD2,TRBV6-4,CASSDGGGAGELFF,TGTGCCAGCAGTGACGGCGGGGGGGCCGGGGAGCTGTTTTTT
TRBJ2-4,once,TRBD2,TRBV7-9,CASSPGRDYQAKNIQYF,TGTGCCAGCAGCCCTGGAAGGGACTATCAAGCCAAAAACATTCAGTACTTC
TRBJ1-5,-,TRBD1,TRBV13,CASSSSGQATVFQPQHF,TGTGCCAGCAGCTCAAGCGGACAGGCCACGGTATTTCAGCCCCAGCATTTT
TRBJ2-3,-,TRBD2,TRBV27,CASSLSKSSGGFQDTQYF,TGTGCCAGCAGTTTATCTAAGTCTAGCGGGGGGTTCCAGGATACGCAGTATTTT
TRBJ1-2,-,TRBD1,TRBV5-1,CASSPTGEGYTF,TGCGCCAGCAGCCCGACAGGGGAGGGCTACACCTTC
TRBJ2-1,-,TRBD2,TRBV6-4,CASSDTSSGDYNEQFF,TGTGCCAGCAGTGACACCTCTAGCGGGGACTACAATGAGCAGTTCTTC
TRBJ1-5,-,TRBD1,TRBV27,CASSSRTGLSNQPQHF,TGTGCCAGCAGTTCCCGGACAGGGCTTAGCAATCAGCCCCAGCATTTT